Detailed here is one TCR beta chain. These data are taken from a study of blood T cell repertoires in COVID-19. Methods used by the authors: By means of reference gene primer amplification, nucleated cell counts were estimated. TCRdb's table, derived via immunoSEQ multiplex PCR, lists solely in-frame clones and lacks some. The DNA gave D and trimming, while V, J and clone size come from that table. The sample contains around 150,000 clones, around 84% of which appear only once. The V segment lost 0 bases and the J segment 7 bases; nucleotides outside the gene matches: 13. The CDR3 totals 17 residues. Germline V CDR1 and CDR2: SGHRS, YFSETQ.

The sequencing input was peripheral blood. V usage is TRBV5-1 and J usage is TRBJ1-3, with 7 bases aligning to TRBD1. The source is a human donor with acute or convalescent COVID-19. The donor label of this sample is uncertain. CDR3 sequence: CASSLETGATSRNTIYF. The CDR3 DNA is TGCGCCAGCAGCTTGGAAACAGGGGCGACGTCTCGGAACACCATATATTTT. The variable domain in full, with the rest retrieved from reference TRBV5-1 and TRBJ1-3, is KAGVTQTPRYLIKTRGQQVTLSCSPISGHRSVSWYQQTPGQGLQFLFEYFSETQRNKGNFPGRFSGRQFSNSRSEMNVSTLELGDSALYLCASSLETGATSRNTIYFGEGSWLTVV.